These 17 T cell receptor beta chains were all obtained from the same sample, sequenced in a study of tumor-infiltrating T cells and Merkel cell polyomavirus. As for the study in general: CD8+ T cells recognized the Merkel cell polyomavirus KLL epitope.

All patients' tumors stained robustly positive for Merkel cell polyomavirus Large T antigen by immunohistochemistry. Repertoires were generated with immunoSEQ multiplex PCR, while TCRdb's copy carries only in-frame clones and drops some. The sample lists more than 20,000 clones, 87% occurring once. Sequenced sample: lymph node tissue. The receptors here all came from a middle-aged man with Merkel cell carcinoma.

The chain is built from TRBV19 and TRBJ2-7; tentative D call: TRBD1 (6 bases). Trimming removed 4 bases at V and 5 bases at J, with 12 bases between. The CDR3 contains 13 residues. The germline V gene encodes CDR1 LNHDA and CDR2 SQIVND (reference sequence). This chain's CDR3 is CASSKNRVDEQYF. The CDR3 DNA reads as TGTGCCAGTAGTAAGAACAGGGTGGACGAGCAGTACTTC. The whole variable domain, remainder taken from reference TRBV19 and TRBJ2-7, is DGGITQSPKYLFRKEGQNVTLSCEQNLNHDAMYWYRQDPGQGLRLIYYSQIVNDFQKGDIAEGYSVSREKKESFPLTVTSAQKNPTAFYLCASSKNRVDEQYFGPGTRLTVT.

The rearrangement uses TRBV5-1 and TRBJ2-1; 10 positions agree with TRBD2. CDR3 length: 16 amino acids. With 2 bases clipped from V and 1 base from J, the junction kept 3 bases outside the gene matches. In germline, CDR1 is SGHRS, CDR2 YFSETQ. CDR3 in amino acids: CASSFLAGVSYNEQFF. The CDR3 DNA follows: TGCGCCAGCAGCTTCCTAGCGGGAGTATCCTACAATGAGCAGTTCTTC.

This clone has only one observation. For the CDR3, the DNA is TGCGCCAGCAGCTTGTCACAGGGGGACACTGAAGCTTTCTTT. Amino acid sequence: CASSLSQGDTEAFF. The V and J genes are TRBV5-1 and TRBJ1-1, with TRBD1 identical over 8 bases. V lost 1 base and J lost 3; bases outside the gene matches: 2. Germline V gene data show CDR1 as SGHRS and CDR2 as YFSETQ. CDR3 length: 14 residues.

The rearrangement joins TRBV28 to TRBJ1-2, with unresolved D. Trimming cost V 7 bases and J 8 bases, with 17 bases left between them. This CDR3 contains 13 residues. CDR1 is MDHEN and CDR2 is SYDVKM in the germline V gene. CDR3 residues: CASNSAGAQGYTF. The CDR3 DNA follows: TGTGCCAGCAATTCAGCAGGCGCACAGGGCTACACCTTC.

V usage is TRBV19 and J usage is TRBJ1-4, with TRBD1 matching over 7 bases. The CDR3 totals 15 residues. J was trimmed by 0 bases and V by 5 bases; bases with no gene match: 3. Germline V CDR1 and CDR2: LNHDA, SQIVND (reference sequence). For the CDR3, the DNA is TGTGCCAGTAGTGCGACAGGGTCAACTAATGAAAAACTGTTTTTT. It yields the protein CASSATGSTNEKLFF.

The rearrangement joins TRBV28 to TRBJ1-4; the match to TRBD1 covers 9 bases. V dropped 3 bases and J dropped 4; count of bases not matched to a gene: 6. The CDR3 extends over 16 amino acids. Germline V lookup: CDR1 MDHEN, CDR2 SYDVKM. Here the CDR3 DNA reads TGTGCCAGCAGTTTCCAGGACAGGGGATTTAATGAAAAACTGTTTTTT. It specifies CASSFQDRGFNEKLFF.

This clone was detected once. The genes are TRBV7-9 and TRBJ2-2; D possibly corresponds to TRBD1 (6 bases). Trimming left V 9 bases short and J 2 bases short, with 10 bases between. CDR1 and CDR2 (germline): SEHNR, FQNEAQ (reference sequence). CDR3 length: 13 amino acids. Here the CDR3 reads CAREQGNTGELFF. DNA for the CDR3: TGTGCCAGGGAACAGGGAAACACCGGGGAGCTGTTTTTT.

This chain uses TRBV5-1 with TRBJ2-5; tentatively, D is TRBD1 (7 bases). CDR1 is SGHRS, CDR2 YFSETQ, per germline. Trimming cost V 4 bases and J 7 bases, with 17 bases left between them. The CDR3 has 14 amino acids. CDR3 bases: TGCGCCAGCAGCCCGGGACAGCCCGGGGGGACCCAGTACTTC. This codes for CASSPGQPGGTQYF. The full variable domain, with the rest looked up from reference TRBV5-1 and TRBJ2-5, is KAGVTQTPRYLIKTRGQQVTLSCSPISGHRSVSWYQQTPGQGLQFLFEYFSETQRNKGNFPGRFSGRQFSNSRSEMNVSTLELGDSALYLCASSPGQPGGTQYFGPGTRLLVL.

V and J are TRBV6-6 and TRBJ1-1, with D maybe TRBD1 (6 bases). Germline values: CDR1 MNHNY, CDR2 SVGAGI (reference sequence). The CDR3 contains 13 residues. V was pared by 4 bases and J by 4 bases, with 10 bases between. CDR3 amino acids: CASSSRGGTEAFF. The CDR3 DNA reads as TGTGCCAGCAGTTCAAGGGGGGGCACTGAAGCTTTCTTT.

The chain carries TRBV28 and TRBJ2-7; perhaps TRBD1 as D (5 bases). Germline CDR1 and CDR2: MDHEN and SYDVKM. The CDR3 covers 15 residues. V was trimmed by 7 bases and J by 7 bases, leaving 23 bases between them. The CDR3 DNA reads as TGTGCCAGCAACCTTTTGGGGCAGAACTTAGGTGAGCAGTACTTC. Its protein product is CASNLLGQNLGEQYF.

V and J are TRBV19 and TRBJ2-7, with D unresolved. V was clipped by 2 bases and J by 0 bases, with 11 bases between them. The length of the CDR3 is 15 residues. CDR1 is LNHDA, CDR2 SQIVND, per germline (reference sequence). Written as DNA, the CDR3 is TGTGCCAGTAGTATATCTTTCCAGGCCTCCTACGAGCAGTACTTC. Translating gives CASSISFQASYEQYF.

The chain is built from TRBV21-1 and TRBJ2-1; TRBD1 was called by the table and not checked on the DNA. TRBV21-1 is reported as a pseudogene. The CDR3 length is 16 residues. The CDR3 DNA sequence: TGTGCCAGCAGCCTCTGGGACAGGGGAACCTACAATGAGCAGTTCTTC. Its protein is CASSLWDRGTYNEQFF.

This clone was seen a handful of times. Here the CDR3 DNA reads TGTGCCAGCAGCTGGAGTCGGCCCGTCGATACGCAGTATTTT. Residues: CASSWSRPVDTQYF. The V gene is TRBV5-4, the J gene TRBJ2-3; D unresolved. The CDR3 totals 14 residues. The V and J ends lost 3 bases and 6 bases respectively, with 14 bases between them. In germline, CDR1 is SGHNT, CDR2 YYREEE (reference sequence).

The genes are TRBV15 and TRBJ2-3, with 7 bases fitting TRBD2. Germline V gene sequence: CDR1 LNHNV, CDR2 YYDKDF (reference sequence). The CDR3 runs to 18 residues. Trimming cost V 0 bases and J 4 bases; bases outside gene matches: 13. The chain's CDR3 is CATSRDLSLAVGPDTQYF. CDR3 coding DNA: TGTGCCACCAGCAGAGATCTATCCCTAGCGGTGGGACCAGATACGCAGTATTTT.

The V call is TRBV11-2, the J call TRBJ2-7; 9 bases are a match to TRBD2. Per germline, CDR1 SGHAT and CDR2 FQNNGV. Unmatched junction bases numbered 9, after V lost 1 base and J lost 2 bases. The CDR3 covers 17 residues. CDR3 in DNA: TGTGCCAGCAGCTTAGTGGCGGGGGGGCAGCGGGCCTACGAGCAGTACTTC. Encoded protein: CASSLVAGGQRAYEQYF.

The chain recombines TRBV19 with TRBJ1-5; TRBD1 agrees at 12 bases. The CDR3 consists of 15 residues. CDR1 is LNHDA, CDR2 SQIVND, per germline (reference sequence). J lost 6 bases, V lost 6 bases, and 6 bases had no gene match. The CDR3 sequence is CASREGTGGSQPQHF. The CDR3 DNA is TGTGCCAGTAGGGAGGGGACAGGGGGCAGTCAGCCCCAGCATTTT.

The rearrangement uses TRBV7-9 and TRBJ2-7; 8 bases match TRBD2. The V segment lost 1 base and the J segment 3 bases; nucleotides outside the gene matches: 5. The CDR3 is 15 residues long. CDR1 and CDR2 from the germline V gene are SEHNR and FQNEAQ (reference sequence). DNA of the CDR3: TGTGCCAGCAGCTTAGAGGTTAGCGGGGACTACGAGCAGTACTTC. Amino acids: CASSLEVSGDYEQYF.